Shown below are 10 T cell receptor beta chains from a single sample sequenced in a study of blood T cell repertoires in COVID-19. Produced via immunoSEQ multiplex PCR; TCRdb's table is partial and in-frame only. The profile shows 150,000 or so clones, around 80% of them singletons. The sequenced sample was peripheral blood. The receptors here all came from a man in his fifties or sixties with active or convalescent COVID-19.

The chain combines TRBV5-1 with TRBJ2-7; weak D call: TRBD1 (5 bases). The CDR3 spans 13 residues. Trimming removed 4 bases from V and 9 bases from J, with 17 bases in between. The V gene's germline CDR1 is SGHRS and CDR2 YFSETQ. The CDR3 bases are TGCGCCAGCAGCACAAACCAGGGTTTCGGGCAGTACTTC. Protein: CASSTNQGFGQYF.

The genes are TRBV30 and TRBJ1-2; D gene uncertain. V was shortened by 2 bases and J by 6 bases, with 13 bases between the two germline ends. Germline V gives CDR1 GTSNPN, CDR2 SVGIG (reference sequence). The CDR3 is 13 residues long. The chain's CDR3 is CAWSPWAGDGYTF. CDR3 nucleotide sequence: TGTGCCTGGAGTCCCTGGGCCGGGGATGGCTACACCTTC.

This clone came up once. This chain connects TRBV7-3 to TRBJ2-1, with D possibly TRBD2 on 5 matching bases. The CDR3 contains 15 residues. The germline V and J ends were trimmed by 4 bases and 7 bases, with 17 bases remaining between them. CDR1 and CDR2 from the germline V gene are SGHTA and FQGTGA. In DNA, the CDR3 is TGTGCCAGCAGCTCCACCTGGGAAGCGGTTAATGAGCAGTTCTTC. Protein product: CASSSTWEAVNEQFF.

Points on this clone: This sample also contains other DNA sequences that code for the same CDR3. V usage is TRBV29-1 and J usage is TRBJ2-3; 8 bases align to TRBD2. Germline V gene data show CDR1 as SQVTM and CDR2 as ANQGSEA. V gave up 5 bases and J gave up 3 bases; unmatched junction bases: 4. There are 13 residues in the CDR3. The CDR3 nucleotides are TGCAGCGTTAGGGCTAGCGGGACAGATACGCAGTATTTT. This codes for CSVRASGTDTQYF.

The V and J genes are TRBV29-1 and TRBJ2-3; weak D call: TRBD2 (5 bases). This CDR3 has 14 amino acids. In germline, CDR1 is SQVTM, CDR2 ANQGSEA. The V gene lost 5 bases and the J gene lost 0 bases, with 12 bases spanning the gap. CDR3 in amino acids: CSVHRRTSTDTQYF. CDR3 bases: TGCAGCGTTCATAGGCGGACTAGCACAGATACGCAGTATTTT.

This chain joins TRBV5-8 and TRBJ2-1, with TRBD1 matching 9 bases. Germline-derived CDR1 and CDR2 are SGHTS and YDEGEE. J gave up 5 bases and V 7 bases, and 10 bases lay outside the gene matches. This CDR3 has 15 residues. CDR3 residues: CASRNRGQGNNEQFF. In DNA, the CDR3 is TGTGCCAGCCGGAACAGAGGACAGGGGAACAATGAGCAGTTCTTC.

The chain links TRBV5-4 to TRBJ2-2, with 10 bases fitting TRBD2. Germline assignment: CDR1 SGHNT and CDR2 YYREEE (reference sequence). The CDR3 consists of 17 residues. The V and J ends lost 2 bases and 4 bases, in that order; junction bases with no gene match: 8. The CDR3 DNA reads TGTGCCAGCAGCTTTACAATGCTAGCGGGAGCCACCGGGGAGCTGTTTTTT. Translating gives CASSFTMLAGATGELFF.

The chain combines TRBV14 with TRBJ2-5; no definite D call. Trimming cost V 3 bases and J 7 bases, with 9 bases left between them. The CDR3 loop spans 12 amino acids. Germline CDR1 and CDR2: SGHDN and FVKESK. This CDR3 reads CASSHPSGTQYF. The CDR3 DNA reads TGTGCCAGCAGCCACCCATCCGGGACCCAGTACTTC.

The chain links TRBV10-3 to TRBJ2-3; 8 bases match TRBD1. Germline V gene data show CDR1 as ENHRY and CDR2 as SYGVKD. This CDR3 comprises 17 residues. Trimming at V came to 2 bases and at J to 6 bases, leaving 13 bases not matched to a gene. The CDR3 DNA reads TGTGCCATCAGTGAGCCTCTGAGACAGGGGTCGTCGGATACGCAGTATTTT. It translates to CAISEPLRQGSSDTQYF.

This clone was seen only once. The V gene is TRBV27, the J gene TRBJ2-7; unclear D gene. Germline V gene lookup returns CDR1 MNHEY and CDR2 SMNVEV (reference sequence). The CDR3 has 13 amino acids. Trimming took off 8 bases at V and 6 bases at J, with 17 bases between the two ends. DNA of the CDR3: TGTGCCAGCCGCCCCGTCCCAACGGGCGAGCAGTACTTC. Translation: CASRPVPTGEQYF.